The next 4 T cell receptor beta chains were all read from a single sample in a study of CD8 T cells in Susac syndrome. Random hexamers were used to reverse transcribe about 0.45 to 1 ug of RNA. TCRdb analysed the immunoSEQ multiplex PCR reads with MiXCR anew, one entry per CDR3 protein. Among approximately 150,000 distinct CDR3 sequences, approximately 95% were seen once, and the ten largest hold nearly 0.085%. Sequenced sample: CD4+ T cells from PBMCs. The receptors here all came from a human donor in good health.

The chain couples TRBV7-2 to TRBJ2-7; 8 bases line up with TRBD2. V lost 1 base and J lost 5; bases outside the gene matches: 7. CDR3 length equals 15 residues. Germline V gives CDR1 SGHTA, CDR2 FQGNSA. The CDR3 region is CASSLGGTRDHEQYF. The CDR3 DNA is TGTGCCAGCAGCTTAGGAGGGACTAGGGACCACGAGCAGTACTTC.

The CDR3 coding sequence is TGCAGCGTTGAAGCAGGGATGAACACTGAAGCTTTCTTT. Translated, it gives CSVEAGMNTEAFF. This sequence joins TRBV29-1 and TRBJ1-1; D might be TRBD1 (5 bases). V was cut by 1 base and J by 0 bases, with 6 bases left in between. In germline, CDR1 is SQVTM, CDR2 ANQGSEA. The CDR3 has 13 amino acids.

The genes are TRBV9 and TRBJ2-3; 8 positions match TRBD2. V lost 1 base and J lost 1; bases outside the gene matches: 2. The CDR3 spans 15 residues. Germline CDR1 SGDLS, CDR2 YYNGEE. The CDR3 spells CASSVLTSGTDTQYF. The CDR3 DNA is TGTGCCAGCAGCGTATTGACTAGCGGCACAGATACGCAGTATTTT.

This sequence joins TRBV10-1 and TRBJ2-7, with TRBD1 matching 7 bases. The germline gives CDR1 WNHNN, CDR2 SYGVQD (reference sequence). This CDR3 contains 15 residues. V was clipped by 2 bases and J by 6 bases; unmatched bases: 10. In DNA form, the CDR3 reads TGCGCCAGCAGTGAGGCGACAGGGAAACTGAGCGAGCAGTACTTC. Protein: CASSEATGKLSEQYF.